The sequence of this TCR beta chain was determined in a study of vaccination and CD4 T cells after COVID-19. V shed 8 bases and J 3 bases; nucleotides not matched to a gene: 5. The germline V gene encodes CDR1 MNHNS and CDR2 SASEGT. This CDR3 is 14 amino acids long. In regard to this clonotype: As yet, its antigen is unknown.

The Oncomine TCR Beta short-read assay was applied to DNA of cultured CD4+ T cells. MiXCR, applied by TCRdb to the PCR reads, yields one record per CDR3 protein. The sample lists approximately 5,000 distinct CDR3 sequences; about 25% were seen once. The treatment was: approximately nine-day PBMC culture with coronavirus spike peptide pools or control peptides (ViraFEST assay). The clonotype comes from a human donor who had recovered from COVID-19. The specimen was CD4+ T cells from blood, cultured in vitro, collected after SARS-CoV-2 vaccination. V and J are TRBV6-1 and TRBJ2-3, with 10 bases aligning to TRBD2. CDR3 sequence reads: CASRTSGRTDTQYF. For the CDR3, the DNA is TGTGCCAGCCGGACTAGCGGTAGGACAGATACGCAGTATTTT.